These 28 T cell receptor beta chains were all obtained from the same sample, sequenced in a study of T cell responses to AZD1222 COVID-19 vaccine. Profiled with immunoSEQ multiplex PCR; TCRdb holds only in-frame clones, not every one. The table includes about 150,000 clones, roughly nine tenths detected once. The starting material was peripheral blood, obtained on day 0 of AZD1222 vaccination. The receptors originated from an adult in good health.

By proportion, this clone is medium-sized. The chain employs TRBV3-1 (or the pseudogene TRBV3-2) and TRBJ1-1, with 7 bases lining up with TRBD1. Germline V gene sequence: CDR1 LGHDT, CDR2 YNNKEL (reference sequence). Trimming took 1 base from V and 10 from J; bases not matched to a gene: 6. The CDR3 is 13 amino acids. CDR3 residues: CASSQGEGAGAFF. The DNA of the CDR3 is TGTGCCAGCAGCCAAGGAGAGGGGGCTGGAGCTTTCTTT.

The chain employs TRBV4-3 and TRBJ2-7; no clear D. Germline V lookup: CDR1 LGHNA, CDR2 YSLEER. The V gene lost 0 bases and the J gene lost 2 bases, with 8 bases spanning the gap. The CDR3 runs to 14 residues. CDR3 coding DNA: TGCGCCAGCAGCCAAGATCCCGGAGCCTACGAGCAGTACTTC. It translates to CASSQDPGAYEQYF.

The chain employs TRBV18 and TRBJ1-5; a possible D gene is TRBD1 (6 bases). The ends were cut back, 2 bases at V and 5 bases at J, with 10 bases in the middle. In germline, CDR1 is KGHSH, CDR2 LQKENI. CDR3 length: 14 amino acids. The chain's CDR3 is CASSPKGGDQPQHF. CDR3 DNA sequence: TGTGCCAGCTCACCAAAAGGGGGGGATCAGCCCCAGCATTTT.

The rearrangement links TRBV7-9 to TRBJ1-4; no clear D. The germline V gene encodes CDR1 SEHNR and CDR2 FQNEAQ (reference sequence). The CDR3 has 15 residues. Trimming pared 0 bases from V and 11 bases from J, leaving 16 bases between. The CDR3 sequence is CASSLALMSDVKLFF. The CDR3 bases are TGTGCCAGCAGCTTAGCGCTTATGTCCGATGTGAAACTGTTTTTT.

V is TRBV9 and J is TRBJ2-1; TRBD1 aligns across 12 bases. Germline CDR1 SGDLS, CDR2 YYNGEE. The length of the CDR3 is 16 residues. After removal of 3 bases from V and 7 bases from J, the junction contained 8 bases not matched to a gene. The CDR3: CASSEPPGQGANEQFF. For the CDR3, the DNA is TGTGCCAGCAGCGAGCCCCCGGGACAGGGGGCGAATGAGCAGTTCTTC.

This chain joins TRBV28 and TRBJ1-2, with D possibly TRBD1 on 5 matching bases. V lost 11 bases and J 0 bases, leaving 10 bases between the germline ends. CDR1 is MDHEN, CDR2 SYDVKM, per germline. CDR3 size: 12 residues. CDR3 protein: CAGRGANYGYTF. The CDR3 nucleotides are TGTGCCGGAAGGGGAGCTAACTATGGCTACACCTTC.

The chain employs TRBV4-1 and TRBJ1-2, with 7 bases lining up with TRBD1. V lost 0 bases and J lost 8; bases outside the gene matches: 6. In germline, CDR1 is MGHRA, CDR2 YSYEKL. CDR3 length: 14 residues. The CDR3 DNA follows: TGCGCCAGCAGCCAAGACGTCAGGGGGGCGGGCTACACCTTC. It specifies CASSQDVRGAGYTF.

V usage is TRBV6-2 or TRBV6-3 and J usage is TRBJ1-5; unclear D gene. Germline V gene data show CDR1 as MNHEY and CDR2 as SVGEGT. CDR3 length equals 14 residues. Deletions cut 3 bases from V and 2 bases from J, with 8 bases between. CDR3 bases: TGTGCCAGCAGTTATCAAGGCGGCAATCAGCCCCAGCATTTT. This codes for CASSYQGGNQPQHF.

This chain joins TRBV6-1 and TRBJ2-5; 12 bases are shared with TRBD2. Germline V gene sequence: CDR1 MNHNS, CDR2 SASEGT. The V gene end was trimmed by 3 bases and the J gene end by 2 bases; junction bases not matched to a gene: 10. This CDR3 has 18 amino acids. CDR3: CASSEDATSGGRQETQYF. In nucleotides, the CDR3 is TGTGCCAGCAGTGAGGACGCGACTAGCGGGGGCCGGCAAGAGACCCAGTACTTC.

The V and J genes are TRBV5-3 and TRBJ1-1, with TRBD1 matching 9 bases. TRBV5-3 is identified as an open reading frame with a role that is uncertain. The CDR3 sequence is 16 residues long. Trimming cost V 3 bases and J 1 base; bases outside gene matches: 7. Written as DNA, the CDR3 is TGTGCCAGAAGCTCTTGGACAGGGGAGGGGAACACTGAAGCTTTCTTT. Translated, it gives CARSSWTGEGNTEAFF.

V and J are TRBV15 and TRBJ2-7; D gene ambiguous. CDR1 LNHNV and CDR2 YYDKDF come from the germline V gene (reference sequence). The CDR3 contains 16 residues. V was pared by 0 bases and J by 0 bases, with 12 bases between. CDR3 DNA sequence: TGTGCCACCAGCAGAGATTCGGGCAGCAGCTCCTACGAGCAGTACTTC. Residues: CATSRDSGSSSYEQYF.

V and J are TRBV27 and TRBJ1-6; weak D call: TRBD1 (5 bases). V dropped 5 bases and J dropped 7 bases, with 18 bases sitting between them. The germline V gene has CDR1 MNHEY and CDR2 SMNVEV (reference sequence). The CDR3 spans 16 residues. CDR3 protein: CASSHWDRIPNSPLHF. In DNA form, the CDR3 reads TGTGCCAGCAGTCACTGGGACCGAATCCCGAATTCACCCCTCCACTTT.

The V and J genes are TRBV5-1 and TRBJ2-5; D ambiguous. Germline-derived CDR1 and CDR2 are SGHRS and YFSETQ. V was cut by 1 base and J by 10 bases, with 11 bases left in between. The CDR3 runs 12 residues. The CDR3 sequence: CASSLQEVDQYF. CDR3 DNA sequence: TGCGCCAGCAGCTTGCAGGAAGTGGACCAGTACTTC. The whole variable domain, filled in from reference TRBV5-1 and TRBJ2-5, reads KAGVTQTPRYLIKTRGQQVTLSCSPISGHRSVSWYQQTPGQGLQFLFEYFSETQRNKGNFPGRFSGRQFSNSRSEMNVSTLELGDSALYLCASSLQEVDQYFGPGTRLLVL.

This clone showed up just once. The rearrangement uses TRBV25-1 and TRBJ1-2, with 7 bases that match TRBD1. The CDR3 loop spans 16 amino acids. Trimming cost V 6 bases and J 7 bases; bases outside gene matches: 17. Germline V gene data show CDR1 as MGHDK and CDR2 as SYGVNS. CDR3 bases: TGTGCCAGCAGCCCCTGGGAAGGGCAGGGGGAACGTGGCTACACCTTC. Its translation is CASSPWEGQGERGYTF.

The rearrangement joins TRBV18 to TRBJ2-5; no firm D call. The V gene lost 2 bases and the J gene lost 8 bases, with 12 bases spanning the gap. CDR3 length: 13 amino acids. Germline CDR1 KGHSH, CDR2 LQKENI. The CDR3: CASSPVSAVTQYF. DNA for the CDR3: TGTGCCAGCTCACCAGTGTCCGCCGTCACCCAGTACTTC.

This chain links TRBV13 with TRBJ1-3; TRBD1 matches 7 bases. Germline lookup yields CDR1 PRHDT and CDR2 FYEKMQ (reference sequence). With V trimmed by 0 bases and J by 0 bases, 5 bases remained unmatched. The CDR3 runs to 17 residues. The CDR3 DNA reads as TGTGCCAGCAGCTTAGGCAGGGGACAGCTCTCTGGAAACACCATATATTTT. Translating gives CASSLGRGQLSGNTIYF.

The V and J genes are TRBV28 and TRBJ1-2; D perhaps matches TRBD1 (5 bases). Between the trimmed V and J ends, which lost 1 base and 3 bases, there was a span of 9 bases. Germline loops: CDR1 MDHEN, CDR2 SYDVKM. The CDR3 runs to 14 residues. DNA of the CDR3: TGTGCCAGCAGTTTATCTCGGGGGGACTATGGCTACACCTTC. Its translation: CASSLSRGDYGYTF.

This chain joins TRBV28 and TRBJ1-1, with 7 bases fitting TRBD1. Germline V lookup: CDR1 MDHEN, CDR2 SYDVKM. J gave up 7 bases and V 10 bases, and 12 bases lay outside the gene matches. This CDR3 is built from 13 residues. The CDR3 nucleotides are TGTGCCACCCAAATGTCAGACAGGGATGAAGCTTTCTTT. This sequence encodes CATQMSDRDEAFF.

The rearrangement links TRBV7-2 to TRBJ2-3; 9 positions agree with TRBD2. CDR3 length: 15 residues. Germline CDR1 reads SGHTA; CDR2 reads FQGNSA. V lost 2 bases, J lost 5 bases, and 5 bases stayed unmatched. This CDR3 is CASSLSLAGRDTQYF. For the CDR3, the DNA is TGTGCCAGCAGCTTAAGCCTAGCGGGGAGAGATACGCAGTATTTT.

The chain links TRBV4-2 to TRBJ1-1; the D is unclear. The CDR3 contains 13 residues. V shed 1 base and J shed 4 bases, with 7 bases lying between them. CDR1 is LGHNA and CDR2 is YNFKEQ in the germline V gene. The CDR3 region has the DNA TGTGCCAGCAGCCAAGGGACTTCCACTGAAGCTTTCTTT. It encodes CASSQGTSTEAFF.

The CDR3 nucleotides are TGTGCCAGCGGATCTACTACTAGGGGCTACACCTTC. Translated, it gives CASGSTTRGYTF. The gene calls are TRBV28 and TRBJ1-2; D not certain. CDR3 length: 12 residues. V lost 8 bases and J lost 8, with 15 bases in between. CDR1 and CDR2 (germline): MDHEN, SYDVKM.

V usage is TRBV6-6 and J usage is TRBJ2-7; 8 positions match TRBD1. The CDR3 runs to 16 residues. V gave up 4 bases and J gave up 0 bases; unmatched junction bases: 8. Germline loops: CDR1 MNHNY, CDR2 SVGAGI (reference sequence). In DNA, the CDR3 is TGTGCCAGCAGTTTCGACCGGACAGGGAGCTCCTACGAGCAGTACTTC. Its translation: CASSFDRTGSSYEQYF.

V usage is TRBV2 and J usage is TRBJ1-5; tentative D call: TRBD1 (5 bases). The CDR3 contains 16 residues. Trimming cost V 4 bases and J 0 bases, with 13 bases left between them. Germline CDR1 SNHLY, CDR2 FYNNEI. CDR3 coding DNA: TGTGCCAGCAGTGGCGGGGCCTCCGATAGCAATCAGCCCCAGCATTTT. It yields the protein CASSGGASDSNQPQHF.

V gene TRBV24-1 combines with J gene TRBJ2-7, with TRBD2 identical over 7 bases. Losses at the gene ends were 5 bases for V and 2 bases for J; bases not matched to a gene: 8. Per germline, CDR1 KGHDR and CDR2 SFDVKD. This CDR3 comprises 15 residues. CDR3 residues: CATSAGAGRTYEQYF. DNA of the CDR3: TGTGCCACCAGTGCCGGAGCGGGGCGGACCTACGAGCAGTACTTC.

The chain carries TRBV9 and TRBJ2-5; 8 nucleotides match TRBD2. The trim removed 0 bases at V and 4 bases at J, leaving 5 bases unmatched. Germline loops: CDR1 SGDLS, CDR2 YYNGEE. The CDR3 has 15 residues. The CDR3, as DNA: TGTGCCAGCAGCGTAGTAGCGGGGAGAACAGAGACCCAGTACTTC. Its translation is CASSVVAGRTETQYF.

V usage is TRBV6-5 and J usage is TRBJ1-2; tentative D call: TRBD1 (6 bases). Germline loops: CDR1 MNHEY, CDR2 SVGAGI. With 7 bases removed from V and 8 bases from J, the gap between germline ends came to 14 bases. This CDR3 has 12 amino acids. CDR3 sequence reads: CASTTGNKGYTF. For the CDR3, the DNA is TGTGCCAGCACAACAGGGAATAAGGGCTACACCTTC.

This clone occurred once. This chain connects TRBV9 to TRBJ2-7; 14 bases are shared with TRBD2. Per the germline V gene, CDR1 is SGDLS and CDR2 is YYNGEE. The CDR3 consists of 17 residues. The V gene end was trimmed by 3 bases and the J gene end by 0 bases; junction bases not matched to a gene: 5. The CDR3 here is CASSAGLAGGNSYEQYF. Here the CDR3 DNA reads TGTGCCAGCAGCGCCGGACTAGCGGGGGGAAACTCCTACGAGCAGTACTTC.

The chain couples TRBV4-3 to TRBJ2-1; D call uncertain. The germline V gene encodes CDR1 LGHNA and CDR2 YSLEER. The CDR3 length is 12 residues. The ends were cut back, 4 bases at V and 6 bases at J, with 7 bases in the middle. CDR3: CASSPHSNEQFF. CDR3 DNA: TGCGCCAGCAGCCCCCATAGCAATGAGCAGTTCTTC.